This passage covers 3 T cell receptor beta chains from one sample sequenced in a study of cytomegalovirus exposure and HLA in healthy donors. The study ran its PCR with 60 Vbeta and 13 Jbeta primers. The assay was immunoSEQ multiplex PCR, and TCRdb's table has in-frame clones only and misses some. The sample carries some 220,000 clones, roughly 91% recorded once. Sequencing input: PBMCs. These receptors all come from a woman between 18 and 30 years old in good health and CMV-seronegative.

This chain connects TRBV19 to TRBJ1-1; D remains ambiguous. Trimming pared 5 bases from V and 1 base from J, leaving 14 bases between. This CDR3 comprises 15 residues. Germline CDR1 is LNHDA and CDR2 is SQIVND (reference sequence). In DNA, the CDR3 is TGTGCCAGTAGTGATTGGATTGAGGGGAACACTGAAGCTTTCTTT. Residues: CASSDWIEGNTEAFF.

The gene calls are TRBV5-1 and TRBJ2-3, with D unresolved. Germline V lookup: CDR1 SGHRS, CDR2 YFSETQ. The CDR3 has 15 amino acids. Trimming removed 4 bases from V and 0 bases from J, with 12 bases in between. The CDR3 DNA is TGCGCCAGCAGCCCCCAAGCGATTAGCACAGATACGCAGTATTTT. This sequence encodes CASSPQAISTDTQYF.

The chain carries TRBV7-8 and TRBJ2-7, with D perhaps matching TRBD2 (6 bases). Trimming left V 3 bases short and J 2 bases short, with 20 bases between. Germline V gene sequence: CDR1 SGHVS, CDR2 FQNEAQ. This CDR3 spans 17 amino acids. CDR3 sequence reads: CASSLGPGGNEAYEQYF. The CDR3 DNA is TGTGCCAGCAGCTTGGGGCCTGGCGGGAACGAAGCCTACGAGCAGTACTTC.